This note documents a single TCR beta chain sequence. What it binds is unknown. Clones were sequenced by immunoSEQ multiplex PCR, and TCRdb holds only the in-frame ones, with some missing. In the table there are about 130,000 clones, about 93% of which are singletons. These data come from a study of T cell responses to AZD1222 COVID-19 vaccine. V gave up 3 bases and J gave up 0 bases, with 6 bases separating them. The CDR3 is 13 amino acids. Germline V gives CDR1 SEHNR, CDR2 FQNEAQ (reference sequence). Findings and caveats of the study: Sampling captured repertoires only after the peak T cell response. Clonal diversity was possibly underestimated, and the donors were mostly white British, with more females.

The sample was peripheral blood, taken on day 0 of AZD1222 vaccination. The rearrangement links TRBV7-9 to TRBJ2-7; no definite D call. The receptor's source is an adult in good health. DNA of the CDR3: TGTGCCAGCAGCTTCCATCACTCCTACGAGCAGTACTTC. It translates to CASSFHHSYEQYF. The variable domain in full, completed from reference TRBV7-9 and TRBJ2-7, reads DTGVSQNPRHKITKRGQNVTFRCDPISEHNRLYWYRQTLGQGPEFLTYFQNEAQLEKSRLLSDRFSAERPKGSFSTLEIQRTEQGDSAMYLCASSFHHSYEQYFGPGTRLTVT.